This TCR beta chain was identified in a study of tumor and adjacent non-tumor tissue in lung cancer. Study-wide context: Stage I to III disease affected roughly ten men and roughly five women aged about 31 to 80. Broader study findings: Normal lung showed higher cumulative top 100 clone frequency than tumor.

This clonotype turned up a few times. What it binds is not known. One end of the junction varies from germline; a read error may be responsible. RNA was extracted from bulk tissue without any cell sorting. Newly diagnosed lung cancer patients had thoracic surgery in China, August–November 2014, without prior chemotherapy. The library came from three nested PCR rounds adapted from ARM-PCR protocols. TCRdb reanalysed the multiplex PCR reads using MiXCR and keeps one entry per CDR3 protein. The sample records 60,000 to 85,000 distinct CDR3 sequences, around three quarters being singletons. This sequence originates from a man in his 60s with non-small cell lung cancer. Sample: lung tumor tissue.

The CDR3 sequence: CAISEHGTSGRDSGANALTF. In nucleotides, the CDR3 is TGTGCCATCAGTGAGCATGGGACAAGCGGGAGGGACTCTGGGGCCAACGCCCTGACTTTC. The chain combines TRBV10-3 with TRBJ2-6; TRBD2 agrees at 10 bases. This CDR3 spans 20 amino acids. The germline V gene has CDR1 ENHRY and CDR2 SYGVKD.